This is a list of T cell receptor beta chains from one sample in a study of shared clonotypes between healthy human individuals. Assay used: immunoSEQ multiplex PCR; TCRdb lists only in-frame clones, some missing. This table has millions of clones, about 92% appearing once. Specimen: naive CD4+ T cells sorted from blood. The origin of the receptors is a young man in good health. Both conserved end residues are part of each CDR3. The D gene is left open where the match is weak.

TRBJ2-5 TRBV6-6 NA CASSYPPVEETQYF TGTGCCAGCAGTTACCCACCTGTAGAAGAGACCCAGTACTTC
TRBJ2-1 TRBV5-1 TRBD1 CASSPSRGTGGRNEQFF TGCGCCAGCAGCCCGTCCCGTGGGACAGGGGGCCGGAATGAGCAGTTCTTC
TRBJ2-7 TRBV29-1 TRBD1 CSTRTGGHEQYF TGCAGCACTCGGACAGGGGGACACGAGCAGTACTTC
TRBJ1-2 TRBV5-1 NA CASSLNSAGDLSRYTF TGCGCCAGCAGCTTGAATTCGGCAGGAGACTTATCCCGCTACACCTTC
TRBJ1-3 TRBV7-9 TRBD1 CASSLRQGSGNTIYF TGTGCCAGCAGCTTACGACAGGGCTCTGGAAACACCATATATTTT
TRBJ2-5 TRBV6-5 NA CASRSRETQYF TGTGCCAGCAGGAGTAGAGAGACCCAGTACTTC
TRBJ1-1 TRBV7-9 NA CAILGGTEAFF TGTGCCATCCTAGGTGGAACTGAAGCTTTCTTT
TRBJ1-3 TRBV28 NA CASRRQDRNTIYF TGTGCCAGCAGACGACAGGACAGAAACACCATATATTTT
TRBJ2-2 TRBV30 NA CAWSVLRGGELFF TGTGCCTGGAGTGTACTCCGGGGCGGGGAGCTGTTTTTT
TRBJ1-1 TRBV30 NA CAWSVYGSLRGTEAFF TGTGCCTGGAGTGTATATGGCTCTCTAAGGGGAACTGAAGCTTTCTTT
TRBJ1-1 TRBV7-2 NA CASSLLSQLATEAFF TGTGCCAGCAGCTTATTAAGCCAACTAGCGACTGAAGCTTTCTTT
TRBJ2-1 TRBV30 TRBD2 CAWSSGLAGGQFF TGTGCCTGGAGTTCGGGACTAGCGGGAGGGCAGTTCTTC
TRBJ2-1 TRBV29-1 TRBD2 CSVGNPGGHNEQFF TGCAGCGTGGGCAATCCGGGAGGGCACAATGAGCAGTTCTTC
TRBJ1-2 TRBV28 NA CATRMDYGYTF TGTGCCACTCGGATGGACTATGGCTACACCTTC
TRBJ2-1 TRBV7-9 TRBD1 CASRSGTGNNEQFF TGTGCCAGCAGATCCGGGACAGGGAACAATGAGCAGTTCTTC
TRBJ2-7 TRBV9 TRBD2 CASSPRLAGGLSYEQYF TGTGCCAGCAGCCCCCGGCTAGCGGGAGGCCTTTCCTACGAGCAGTACTTC
TRBJ1-1 TRBV6-5 NA CASSYGGSGTEAFF TGTGCCAGCAGTTACGGGGGGAGTGGGACTGAAGCTTTCTTT
TRBJ1-5 TRBV7-9 TRBD1 CASSPPTGNSNQPQHF TGTGCCAGCAGCCCCCCGACAGGGAATAGCAATCAGCCCCAGCATTTT
TRBJ1-5 TRBV7-2 NA CASSLEGSSQPQHF TGTGCCAGCAGCTTAGAAGGAAGCAGTCAGCCCCAGCATTTT
TRBJ1-1 TRBV15 NA CATSRDAAVVGTEAFF TGTGCCACCAGCAGAGACGCCGCGGTAGTAGGGACTGAAGCTTTCTTT
TRBJ2-4 TRBV5-1 NA CASSLANIQYF TGCGCCAGCAGCTTGGCGAACATTCAGTACTTC
TRBJ2-3 TRBV7-2 TRBD2 CASTLLAGARTDTQYF TGTGCCAGCACCCTCCTAGCGGGAGCACGGACAGATACGCAGTATTTT
TRBJ2-3 TRBV9 TRBD2 CASRAGGATDTQYF TGTGCCAGCAGGGCCGGGGGGGCCACAGATACGCAGTATTTT
TRBJ1-2 TRBV2 TRBD1 CASRPDRGRDSNYGYTF TGTGCCAGCAGACCGGACAGGGGGCGCGACTCTAACTATGGCTACACCTTC
TRBJ1-3 TRBV5-6 NA CASSLLGNTIYF TGTGCCAGCAGCCTGCTCGGAAACACCATATATTTT
TRBJ2-2 TRBV21-1 NA CASSKNLSGTSIHGGNTGELFF TGTGCCAGCAGCAAAAACCTTTCAGGGACTAGCATACATGGGGGGAACACCGGGGAGCTGTTTTTT
TRBJ1-1 TRBV28 NA CASRFGGVEAFF TGTGCCAGCAGGTTTGGAGGGGTAGAGGCTTTCTTT
TRBJ1-1 TRBV5-1 NA CASSLGPQGNTEAFF TGCGCCAGCAGCTTGGGGCCCCAGGGGAACACTGAAGCTTTCTTT